Detailed here is one TCR beta chain. Its antigen remains unidentified. The study ran its PCR with 60 Vbeta and 13 Jbeta primers. Assay: immunoSEQ multiplex PCR; the TCRdb copy retains only in-frame clones and omits some. Of about 130,000 clones in the sample, 55% to 75% are singletons; the top ten hold about 3.1%. This record belongs to a study of cytomegalovirus exposure and HLA in healthy donors. Study conclusions and caveats: It was reported in a later analysis that an Asian-associated ancestry cluster showed fewer N-insertions than the approximately 670-donor mean. Confirmation in vitro established that a few CMV-associated chains were specific for CMV antigens. Analyses of presence and absence presupposed an approximately uniform sequencing depth across donors. It was reportedly the case that the classifier diagnosed cytomegalovirus status with high specificity and sensitivity.

Germline values: CDR1 MNHEY, CDR2 SMNVEV (reference sequence). The CDR3 totals 15 residues. V shed 5 bases and J 3 bases; nucleotides not matched to a gene: 4. This sequence joins TRBV27 and TRBJ2-6, with 7 bases identical to TRBD2. Sequencing was performed on PBMCs. This sequence was found in a human donor in good health. The DNA for the CDR3 is TGTGCCAGCAGTACCGGGGGGTATGGGGCCAACGTCCTGACTTTC. Translated, it gives CASSTGGYGANVLTF.